The 3 T cell receptor beta chains listed next were all sequenced from one sample in a study of blood T cells in healthy people across ages. Primers used in a second PCR of roughly 6 to 11 cycles were a sample-barcoded 5' primer and a J-beta primer mix. One entry per CDR3 protein, called by TCRdb with MiXCR from the 5' RACE reads. The sample lists 1.5 million to 2 million distinct CDR3 sequences; 34% were seen once. The sample consisted of blood. Receptors were obtained from a woman aged 25 to 39 in good health.

The chain joins TRBV20-1 to TRBJ1-1; D not certain. CDR3 length equals 12 residues. Germline V lookup: CDR1 DFQATT, CDR2 SNEGSKA (reference sequence). The V end was cut by 3 bases, the J end by 5 bases, with 10 bases between. In DNA form, the CDR3 reads TGCAGTGCTAGGAGAATAGGGACTGAAGCTTTCTTT. It is translated as CSARRIGTEAFF.

V usage is TRBV7-2 and J usage is TRBJ1-5, with D perhaps matching TRBD1 (5 bases). Germline CDR1 SGHTA, CDR2 FQGNSA. The CDR3 has 16 amino acids. The V end was cut by 2 bases, the J end by 7 bases, with 18 bases between. CDR3 region: CASSLTGGGERQPQHF. In nucleotides, the CDR3 is TGTGCCAGCAGCTTAACGGGTGGGGGGGAAAGGCAGCCCCAGCATTTT.

The table lists this clonotype with a few counts. The junction departs from the called germline gene at one end, perhaps through a read error. This chain uses TRBV5-1 with TRBJ2-1, with D uncertain. The CDR3 has 14 residues. In germline, CDR1 is SGHRS, CDR2 YFSETQ. Written as DNA, the CDR3 is TGTGCCAGCAGCTTAGTTTCGACTTACAATGAGCAGTTCTTC. It yields the protein CASSLVSTYNEQFF.